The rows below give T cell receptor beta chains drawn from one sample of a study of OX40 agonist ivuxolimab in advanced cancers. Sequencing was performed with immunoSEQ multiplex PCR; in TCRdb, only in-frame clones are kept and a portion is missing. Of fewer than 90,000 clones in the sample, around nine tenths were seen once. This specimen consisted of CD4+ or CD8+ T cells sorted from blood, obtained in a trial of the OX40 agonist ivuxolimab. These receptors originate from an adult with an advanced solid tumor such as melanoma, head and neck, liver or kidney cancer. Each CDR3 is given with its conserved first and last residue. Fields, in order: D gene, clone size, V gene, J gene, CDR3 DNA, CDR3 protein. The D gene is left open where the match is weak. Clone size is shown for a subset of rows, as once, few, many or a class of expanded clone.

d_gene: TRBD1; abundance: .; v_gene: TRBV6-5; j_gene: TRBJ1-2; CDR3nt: TGTGCCAGCAGTATTTCCCGGGACAGGGGCGGCGGCTACACCTTC; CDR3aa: CASSISRDRGGGYTF
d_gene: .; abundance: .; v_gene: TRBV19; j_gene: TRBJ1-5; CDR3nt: TGTGCCAGTAGTATGGTGGCAGATAGCAATCAGCCCCAGCATTTT; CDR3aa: CASSMVADSNQPQHF
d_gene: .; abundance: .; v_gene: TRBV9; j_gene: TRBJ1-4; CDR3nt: TGTGCCAGCAGCGTAAGAGGCATGAATGAAAAACTGTTTTTT; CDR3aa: CASSVRGMNEKLFF
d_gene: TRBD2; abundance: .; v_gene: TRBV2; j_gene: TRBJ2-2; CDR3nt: TGTGCCAGCAGTGTACTAGCGGGGGGCAACACCGGGGAGCTGTTTTTT; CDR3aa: CASSVLAGGNTGELFF
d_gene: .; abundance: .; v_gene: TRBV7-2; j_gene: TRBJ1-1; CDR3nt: TGTGCCAGCAGCCCGCAGGGTGGGTACACTGAAGCTTTCTTT; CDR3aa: CASSPQGGYTEAFF
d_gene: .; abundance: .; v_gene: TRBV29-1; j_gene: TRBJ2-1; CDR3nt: TGCAGCGTTGAAGATAACGGCGGTTACAATGAGCAGTTCTTC; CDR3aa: CSVEDNGGYNEQFF
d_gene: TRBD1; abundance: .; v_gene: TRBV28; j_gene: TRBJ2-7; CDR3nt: TGTGCCAGCAGTTTTGGGGACAGAAAATCCTACGAGCAGTACTTC; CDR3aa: CASSFGDRKSYEQYF
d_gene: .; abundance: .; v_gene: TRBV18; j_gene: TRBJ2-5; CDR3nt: TGTGCCAGCTCACCAAACGAGGAGACCCAGTACTTC; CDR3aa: CASSPNEETQYF
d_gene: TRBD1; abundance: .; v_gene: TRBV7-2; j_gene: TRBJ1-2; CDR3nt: TGTGCCAGCAGCCACGGACAGGCCACCTCAAACTATGGCTACACCTTC; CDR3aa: CASSHGQATSNYGYTF
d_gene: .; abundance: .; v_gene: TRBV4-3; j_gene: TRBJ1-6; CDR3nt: TGCGCCAGCAGCCAGGGGGGTCCGACAGAGAATAATTCACCCCTCCACTTT; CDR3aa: CASSQGGPTENNSPLHF
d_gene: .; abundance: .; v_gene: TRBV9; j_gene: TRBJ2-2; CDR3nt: TGTGCCAGCAGCTCCGGGGTTGGCACCGGGGAGCTGTTTTTT; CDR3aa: CASSSGVGTGELFF
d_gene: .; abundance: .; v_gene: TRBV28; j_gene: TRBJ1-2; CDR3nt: TGTGCCAGCAGTTTACCCCAGGACGATGGCTACACCTTC; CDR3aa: CASSLPQDDGYTF
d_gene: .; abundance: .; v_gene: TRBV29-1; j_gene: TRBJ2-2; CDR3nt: TGCAGCGTTTATGCGAACACCGGGGAGCTGTTTTTT; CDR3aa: CSVYANTGELFF
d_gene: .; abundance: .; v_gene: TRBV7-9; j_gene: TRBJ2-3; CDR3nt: TGTGCCAGCAGCTTCGCAGGGGACCCAGATACGCAGTATTTT; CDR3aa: CASSFAGDPDTQYF
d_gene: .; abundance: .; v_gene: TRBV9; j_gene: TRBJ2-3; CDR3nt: TGTGCCAGCAGCTCGGTGGGCGTGTCAACAGATACGCAGTATTTT; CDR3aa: CASSSVGVSTDTQYF
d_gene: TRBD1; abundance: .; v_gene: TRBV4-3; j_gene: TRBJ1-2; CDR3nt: TGCGCCAGCAGCCACCCGCCGGGACAGGGGTTCACTAACTATGGCTACACCTTC; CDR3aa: CASSHPPGQGFTNYGYTF
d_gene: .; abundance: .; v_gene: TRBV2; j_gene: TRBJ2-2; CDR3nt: TGTGCCAGCAGTCAGTCGAACACCGGGGAGCTGTTTTTT; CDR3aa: CASSQSNTGELFF
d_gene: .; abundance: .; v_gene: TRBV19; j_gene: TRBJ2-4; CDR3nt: TGTGCCAGTAGTATCGGGCAGGGGCTAGCCAAAAACATTCAGTACTTC; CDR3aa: CASSIGQGLAKNIQYF
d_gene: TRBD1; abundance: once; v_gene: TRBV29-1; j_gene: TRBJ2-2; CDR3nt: TGCAGCGTGAATCCGGGACAGGGTCTCTTGAACACCGGGGAGCTGTTTTTT; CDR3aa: CSVNPGQGLLNTGELFF
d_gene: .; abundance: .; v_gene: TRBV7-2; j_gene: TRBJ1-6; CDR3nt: TGTGCCAGCACCCCATCCCCCGGGCAATACTCACCCCTCCACTTT; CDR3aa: CASTPSPGQYSPLHF
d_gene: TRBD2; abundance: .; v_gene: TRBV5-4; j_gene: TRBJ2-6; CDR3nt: TGTGTCCCGGGAGGCAGGAACTCTGGGGCCAACGTCCTGACTTTC; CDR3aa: CVPGGRNSGANVLTF
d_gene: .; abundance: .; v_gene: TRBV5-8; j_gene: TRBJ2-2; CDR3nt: TGTGCCAGCAGCCGGGGGGCGGGAAACACCGGGGAGCTGTTTTTT; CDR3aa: CASSRGAGNTGELFF
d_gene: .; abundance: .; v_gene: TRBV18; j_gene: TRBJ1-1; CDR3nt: TGTGCCAGCTCTCCCGACATATCTCACACTGAAGCTTTCTTT; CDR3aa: CASSPDISHTEAFF
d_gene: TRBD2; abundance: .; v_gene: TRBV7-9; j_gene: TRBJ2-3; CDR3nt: TGTGCCAGCAGCCACCGGACTAGCGGGGAGGCAGATACGCAGTATTTT; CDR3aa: CASSHRTSGEADTQYF
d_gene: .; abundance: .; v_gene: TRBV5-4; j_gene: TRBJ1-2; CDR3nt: TGTGCCAGCAGCTTGGGACAGGATAACTATGGCTACACCTTC; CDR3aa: CASSLGQDNYGYTF
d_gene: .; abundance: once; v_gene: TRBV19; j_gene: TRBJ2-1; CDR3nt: TGTGCCGCCAGCTTAGGGCGCCATGAGAATGAGCAGTTCTTC; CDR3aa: CAASLGRHENEQFF
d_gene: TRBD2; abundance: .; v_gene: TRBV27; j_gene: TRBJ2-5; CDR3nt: TGTGCCAGCAGTACTCGGACTAGTGGGGTTCAAGAGACCCAGTACTTC; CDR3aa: CASSTRTSGVQETQYF